This entry features one TCR beta chain sequence. What it binds is not known. Measured with immunoSEQ multiplex PCR; TCRdb has only the in-frame clones, and not every one. The sample contains about 55,000 clones, nearly 80% of which appear only once. The length of the CDR3 is 18 residues. This specimen belongs to a study of OX40 agonist ivuxolimab in advanced cancers. Study observations and caveats: Expanded clones were, on average, more numerous in CD8+ T cells than in CD4+. The CD4+ and CD8+ T cells in the blood had expanded clonally by week 6 at 0.1 to 3.0 mg/kg. The authors also found low normalized T-cell clonal expansion in some nonresponders.

The chain couples TRBV21-1 to TRBJ2-3; the table names TRBD2, a call not compared with the DNA. TRBV21-1 is a pseudogene locus. Material: CD4+ or CD8+ T cells sorted from blood, obtained in a trial of the OX40 agonist ivuxolimab. The receptor comes from an adult with an advanced solid tumor such as melanoma, head and neck, liver or kidney cancer. This chain's CDR3 is CASSKLPTSRPNTDTQYF. The CDR3 DNA reads TGTGCCAGCAGCAAACTCCCCACTAGCCGACCTAACACAGATACGCAGTATTTT.